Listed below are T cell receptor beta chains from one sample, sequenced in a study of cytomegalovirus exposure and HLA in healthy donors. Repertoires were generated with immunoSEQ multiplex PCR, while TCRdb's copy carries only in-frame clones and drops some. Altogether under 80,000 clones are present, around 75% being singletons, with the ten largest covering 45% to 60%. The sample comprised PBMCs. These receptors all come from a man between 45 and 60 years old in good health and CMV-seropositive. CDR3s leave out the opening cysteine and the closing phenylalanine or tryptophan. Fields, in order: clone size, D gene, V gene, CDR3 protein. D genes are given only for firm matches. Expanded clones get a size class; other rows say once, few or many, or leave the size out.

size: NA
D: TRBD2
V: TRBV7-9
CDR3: ASSYSSGRGDTQY

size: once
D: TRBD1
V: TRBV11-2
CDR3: ASSLRDRGGGYGYT

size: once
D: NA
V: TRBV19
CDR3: ASSIRGGYNEQF

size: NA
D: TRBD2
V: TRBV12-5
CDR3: ASGTSGTYNEQF

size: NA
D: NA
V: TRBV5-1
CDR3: ASSFNRESSYEQY

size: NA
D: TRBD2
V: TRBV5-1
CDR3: ASSLNGGQETQY

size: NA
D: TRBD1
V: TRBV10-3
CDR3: AISDVTGASSEQY

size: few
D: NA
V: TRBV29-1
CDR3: SVETQGINEKLF

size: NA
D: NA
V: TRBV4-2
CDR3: ASSLGSGLNYNEQL

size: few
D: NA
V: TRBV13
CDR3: ASTTSKGVWAKNIQY

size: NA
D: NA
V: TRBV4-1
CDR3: ASSPGRGGRGLTGTNEKLF

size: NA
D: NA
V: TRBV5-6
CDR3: ASSLALYNGYT

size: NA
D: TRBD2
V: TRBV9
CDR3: ASTAGGGAGMDTQY

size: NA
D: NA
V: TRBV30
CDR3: AWRNRLLGTIY

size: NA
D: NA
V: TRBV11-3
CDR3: ASSLVWSSYNEQF

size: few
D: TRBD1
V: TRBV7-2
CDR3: ASSSRQGTGELF

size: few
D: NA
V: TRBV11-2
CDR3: ASSPQVSGNTIY

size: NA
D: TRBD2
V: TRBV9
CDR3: ASSAGLAVYEQY

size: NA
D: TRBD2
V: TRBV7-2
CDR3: ASSSRREEPDTQY

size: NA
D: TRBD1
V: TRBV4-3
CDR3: ASSQDAGTGFRNEQF

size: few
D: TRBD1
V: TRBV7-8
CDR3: ASSPWTGSNEKLF

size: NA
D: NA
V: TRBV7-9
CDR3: ASTQLRDPGGYT

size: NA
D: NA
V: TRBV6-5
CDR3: ASRTSTDTQY

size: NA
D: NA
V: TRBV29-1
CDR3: SVGGGSGLYGYT

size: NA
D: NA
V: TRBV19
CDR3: ASSETVYRNEKLF

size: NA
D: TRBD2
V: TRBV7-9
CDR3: ATAGGSYNEQF

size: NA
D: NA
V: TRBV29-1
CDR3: SVAQDNYEQF

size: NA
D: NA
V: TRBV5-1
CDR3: ASGVQVGSYNEQF